A single sample is the source of the 5 T cell receptor beta chains below, sequenced in a study of OX40 agonist ivuxolimab in advanced cancers. This table comes from immunoSEQ multiplex PCR, and its TCRdb copy is limited to in-frame clones, with some not included. The sample has under 50,000 clones; almost 80% are singletons. The source was CD4+ or CD8+ T cells sorted from blood, collected in a trial of the OX40 agonist ivuxolimab. The receptors were gathered from an adult with an advanced solid tumor such as melanoma, head and neck, liver or kidney cancer.

The chain couples TRBV5-6 to TRBJ2-7; the match to TRBD1 covers 8 bases. CDR1 is SGHDT and CDR2 is YYEEEE in the germline V gene. The V and J ends lost 2 bases and 5 bases, in that order; junction bases with no gene match: 9. The length of the CDR3 is 15 residues. The CDR3 DNA sequence: TGTGCCAGCAGCTTCGCCGGGACAGGAGGAGACGAGCAGTACTTC. It specifies CASSFAGTGGDEQYF.

In the case of this clone: The germline gene is not matched at one end of the junction; a read error may be the cause. CDR3 amino acids: CASSGGQRSGTERLFF. The CDR3 DNA reads TGTGCCAGCAGTGGGGGACAAAGGTCGGGGACTGAAAGACTGTTTTTT. The chain recombines TRBV25-1 with TRBJ1-4; possibly TRBD1 for D (6 bases). Germline lookup yields CDR1 MGHDK and CDR2 SYGVNS. This CDR3 contains 16 residues.

V gene TRBV7-2 combines with J gene TRBJ1-2; D gene ambiguous. Germline V lookup: CDR1 SGHTA, CDR2 FQGNSA. The CDR3 sequence is 14 residues long. Trimming pared 1 base from V and 4 bases from J, leaving 10 bases between. CDR3 region: CASSLGIQFYGYTF. CDR3 DNA sequence: TGTGCCAGCAGCTTAGGTATTCAATTCTATGGCTACACCTTC.

The rearrangement links TRBV28 to TRBJ1-3, with D possibly being TRBD1 (6 bases). CDR1 and CDR2 from the germline V gene are MDHEN and SYDVKM. Trimming left V 3 bases short and J 1 base short, with 10 bases between. This CDR3 comprises 15 residues. The CDR3 DNA reads as TGTGCCAGCAGTTTGGGGGGGCCGTCTGGAAACACCATATATTTT. Translation: CASSLGGPSGNTIYF.

This clone was counted between two and nine times. The V gene is TRBV5-1, the J gene TRBJ1-2, with unresolved D. Trimming took 4 bases from V and 8 from J, leaving 12 bases between them. The CDR3 is made up of 12 amino acids. Germline lookup yields CDR1 SGHRS and CDR2 YFSETQ. The CDR3 loop reads CASSPNQEGYTF. For the CDR3, the DNA is TGCGCCAGCAGCCCGAATCAAGAAGGCTACACCTTC. Full variable domain (outside the CDR3, taken from reference TRBV5-1 and TRBJ1-2): KAGVTQTPRYLIKTRGQQVTLSCSPISGHRSVSWYQQTPGQGLQFLFEYFSETQRNKGNFPGRFSGRQFSNSRSEMNVSTLELGDSALYLCASSPNQEGYTFGSGTRLTVV.